Below, 28 T cell receptor beta chains from the same sample are listed, as sequenced in a study of cytomegalovirus exposure and HLA in healthy donors. PCR was performed using 60 Vbeta and 13 Jbeta primers. Libraries were prepared by immunoSEQ multiplex PCR; TCRdb keeps only in-frame clonotypes and omits some of them. The data contain roughly 120,000 clones, about 82% of them singletons. The specimen was PBMCs. Receptors were obtained from a man aged 30 to 45 in good health and CMV-seronegative.

The chain combines TRBV29-1 with TRBJ2-1; perhaps TRBD2 as D (6 bases). Germline CDR1 and CDR2: SQVTM and ANQGSEA. The CDR3 has 13 amino acids. The V and J ends lost 5 bases and 5 bases respectively, with 13 bases between them. Written as DNA, the CDR3 is TGCAGCGTTCGCGGGACCGGAGACAATGAGCAGTTCTTC. Translated, it gives CSVRGTGDNEQFF.

The rearrangement uses TRBV11-3 and TRBJ1-1; possible D gene TRBD1, 6 bases. The V and J ends lost 2 bases and 1 base respectively, with 8 bases between them. Germline CDR1 SGHNT, CDR2 YENEEA. This CDR3 is 14 amino acids long. The CDR3 loop reads CASSLQGTNTEAFF. The CDR3 nucleotides are TGTGCCAGCAGCTTACAGGGGACGAACACTGAAGCTTTCTTT.

The genes are TRBV4-3 and TRBJ1-1, with a tentative D call TRBD1 (6 bases). This CDR3 contains 12 residues. The V and J ends lost 0 bases and 11 bases respectively, with 10 bases between them. Germline V gene lookup returns CDR1 LGHNA and CDR2 YSLEER. The CDR3 nucleotides are TGCGCCAGCAGCCAAGAGACAGGTGGGGCTTTCTTT. Translated: CASSQETGGAFF.

V is TRBV5-1 and J is TRBJ1-1, with TRBD1 matching 7 bases. The junction had 10 bases not matched to a gene; V was cut back by 0 bases and J by 5 bases. CDR1 is SGHRS, CDR2 YFSETQ, per germline. This CDR3 region has 16 residues. In nucleotides, the CDR3 is TGCGCCAGCAGCTTGGCGTGGAGGGGGCGCAGGACTGAAGCTTTCTTT. This translates into CASSLAWRGRRTEAFF.

The chain has TRBV6-5 and TRBJ2-2; no definite D call. The V end lost 0 bases, the J end lost 4 bases, and 12 bases lay between the germline ends. CDR3 length: 16 amino acids. CDR1 MNHEY and CDR2 SVGAGI come from the germline V gene. The CDR3 region has the DNA TGTGCCAGCAGTTACTCTTGGGCAGGCCTCACCGGGGAGCTGTTTTTT. Translating it yields CASSYSWAGLTGELFF.

This chain's CDR3 is CASSQLYLTVANSPLHF. CDR3 coding DNA: TGCGCCAGCAGCCAACTATACTTGACAGTAGCTAATTCACCCCTCCACTTT. The chain combines TRBV4-1 with TRBJ1-6; D is possibly TRBD1 (5 bases). The CDR3 loop spans 17 amino acids. Between the trimmed V and J ends, which lost 2 bases and 6 bases, there was a span of 17 bases. Germline values: CDR1 MGHRA, CDR2 YSYEKL.

J is TRBJ2-4 and V is TRBV19, with TRBD1 as a possible D gene (5 bases). The CDR3 runs 14 residues. In germline, CDR1 is LNHDA, CDR2 SQIVND (reference sequence). V shed 2 bases and J shed 8 bases, with 13 bases lying between them. CDR3 DNA: TGTGCCAGTAGTATAAACCTAGGGGTGGACATTCAGTACTTC. Residues: CASSINLGVDIQYF.

The chain recombines TRBV7-2 with TRBJ2-5; D unclear. The CDR3 is 14 amino acids. The V gene's germline CDR1 is SGHTA and CDR2 FQGNSA. V was pared by 4 bases and J by 0 bases, with 9 bases between. The CDR3 DNA reads as TGTGCCAGCAGCTATACTATATACCAAGAGACCCAGTACTTC. It specifies CASSYTIYQETQYF.

V gene TRBV6-5 combines with J gene TRBJ2-3; 7 bases fit TRBD1. V trimming: 6 bases; J trimming: 1 base; junction bases outside the gene matches: 1. Per the germline V gene, CDR1 is MNHEY and CDR2 is SVGAGI. The CDR3 is 13 residues long. CDR3 loop: CASRTGGTDTQYF. In DNA, the CDR3 is TGTGCCAGCAGAACAGGGGGCACAGATACGCAGTATTTT.

This chain joins TRBV4-2 and TRBJ2-7; D possibly corresponds to TRBD2 (5 bases). V was shortened by 4 bases and J by 5 bases, with 15 bases between the two germline ends. Germline CDR1 reads LGHNA; CDR2 reads YNFKEQ. There are 14 residues in the CDR3. The CDR3 here is CASSRVAEEDEQYF. The DNA for the CDR3 is TGTGCCAGCAGCCGGGTGGCAGAGGAGGACGAGCAGTACTTC.

The chain carries TRBV4-3 and TRBJ2-7; 7 bases are shared with TRBD1. V lost 0 bases and J lost 2; bases outside the gene matches: 7. CDR3 size: 16 residues. Germline loops: CDR1 LGHNA, CDR2 YSLEER. The CDR3 here is CASSQDLVGQTYEQYF. The CDR3 DNA sequence: TGCGCCAGCAGCCAAGATCTCGTGGGACAGACCTACGAGCAGTACTTC.

V and J are TRBV4-2 and TRBJ2-3, with D possibly matching TRBD2 (5 bases). V was shortened by 0 bases and J by 2 bases, with 9 bases between the two germline ends. Germline V gene lookup returns CDR1 LGHNA and CDR2 YNFKEQ. CDR3 length equals 15 residues. The CDR3 sequence: CASSQERATTDTQYF. The CDR3 DNA sequence: TGTGCCAGCAGCCAAGAGAGGGCTACCACAGATACGCAGTATTTT.

This clone ranks as medium-sized. V usage is TRBV7-9 and J usage is TRBJ1-4; D gene unclear. This CDR3 is 13 amino acids long. The V end was cut by 5 bases, the J end by 9 bases, with 13 bases between. The germline CDR1 and CDR2 sequences are SEHNR and FQNEAQ (reference sequence). CDR3 protein: CASSPSEEKKLFF. DNA of the CDR3: TGTGCCAGCAGCCCCTCAGAGGAGAAAAAACTGTTTTTT.

The chain recombines TRBV5-8 with TRBJ2-1; tentative D call: TRBD2 (5 bases). This CDR3 has 15 residues. Germline-derived CDR1 and CDR2 are SGHTS and YDEGEE. V dropped 1 base and J dropped 6 bases, with 14 bases sitting between them. DNA of the CDR3: TGTGCCAGCAGCTTGTGGCGGACGGGGAGCAATGAGCAGTTCTTC. It yields the protein CASSLWRTGSNEQFF.

The rearrangement links TRBV5-1 to TRBJ1-1, with D perhaps TRBD1 (5 bases). Germline V CDR1 and CDR2: SGHRS, YFSETQ. Trimming took off 0 bases at V and 6 bases at J, with 12 bases between the two ends. The CDR3 length is 14 residues. CDR3 protein: CASSLEGIDAEAFF. CDR3 in DNA: TGCGCCAGCAGCTTGGAGGGGATTGACGCTGAAGCTTTCTTT.

The chain joins TRBV6-5 to TRBJ2-3; 13 bases align to TRBD2. From germline, CDR1 is MNHEY and CDR2 SVGAGI. This CDR3 spans 14 amino acids. J gave up 3 bases and V 6 bases, and 0 bases lay outside the gene matches. The CDR3 DNA is TGTGCCAGCAGGGGACTAGCGGGGACAGATACGCAGTATTTT. This translates into CASRGLAGTDTQYF.

The rearrangement links TRBV4-1 to TRBJ2-7, with 7 bases matching TRBD1. This CDR3 region has 15 residues. Germline V CDR1 and CDR2: MGHRA, YSYEKL. V trimming: 1 base; J trimming: 2 bases; junction bases outside the gene matches: 5. CDR3 DNA sequence: TGCGCCAGCAGCCAAGGGACAGGAGACCCCTACGAGCAGTACTTC. Its translation is CASSQGTGDPYEQYF.

The V and J genes are TRBV10-3 and TRBJ2-5; 8 positions agree with TRBD2. V gave up 4 bases and J gave up 2 bases; unmatched junction bases: 9. The germline CDR1 and CDR2 sequences are ENHRY and SYGVKD. The CDR3 is 16 residues long. The CDR3 here is CAISGRGSGTQETQYF. In DNA, the CDR3 is TGTGCCATCAGTGGAAGAGGTAGCGGGACTCAAGAGACCCAGTACTTC.

This clone was observed a handful of times. The V and J genes are TRBV6-5 and TRBJ2-7, with a weak D call TRBD1 (5 bases). Germline V gene lookup returns CDR1 MNHEY and CDR2 SVGAGI. CDR3 length equals 14 residues. V lost 2 bases to trimming and J lost 2 bases, with 10 bases between them. CDR3 protein: CASSYGQGPYEQYF. CDR3 DNA: TGTGCCAGCAGTTACGGGCAGGGTCCCTACGAGCAGTACTTC.

The V call is TRBV5-1, the J call TRBJ2-5; 10 nucleotides line up with TRBD1. After removal of 4 bases from V and 7 bases from J, the junction contained 13 bases not matched to a gene. The CDR3 consists of 16 residues. The germline V gene has CDR1 SGHRS and CDR2 YFSETQ. As DNA, the CDR3 is TGCGCCAGCAGCCGGATCCGGACAGGGGGGACGGGGACCCAGTACTTC. It is translated as CASSRIRTGGTGTQYF.

The CDR3 DNA reads TGTGCCAGTAGTATAGCGGAAAGCGGGAGGAGGGCAGATACGCAGTATTTT. This sequence encodes CASSIAESGRRADTQYF. The V call is TRBV19, the J call TRBJ2-3, with 9 bases aligning to TRBD2. CDR1 is LNHDA and CDR2 is SQIVND in the germline V gene (reference sequence). This CDR3 comprises 17 residues. Unmatched junction bases numbered 9, after V lost 1 base and J lost 4 bases.

The chain is built from TRBV10-2 and TRBJ2-5; a weak D match, TRBD2 (5 bases). Per the germline V gene, CDR1 is WSHSY and CDR2 is SAAADI. The V end was cut by 3 bases, the J end by 5 bases, with 19 bases between. The CDR3 runs to 16 residues. This CDR3 is CASSDLKGREYETQYF. Written as DNA, the CDR3 is TGCGCCAGCAGTGACCTTAAAGGACGGGAATATGAGACCCAGTACTTC.

This clone turned up a few times. The chain carries TRBV5-1 and TRBJ2-1, with 7 nucleotides matching TRBD2. V shed 7 bases and J 4 bases; nucleotides not matched to a gene: 8. CDR1 and CDR2 from the germline V gene are SGHRS and YFSETQ. The CDR3 is 14 residues long. The CDR3 region has the DNA TGCGCCAGCCGGAGGGAGGGGCCTTACAATGAGCAGTTCTTC. This gives the protein CASRREGPYNEQFF.

V and J are TRBV10-3 and TRBJ1-2; no definite D call. Trimming shortened V by 0 bases and J by 8 bases, and 7 bases separated the two germline ends. The CDR3 has 12 amino acids. The germline CDR1 and CDR2 sequences are ENHRY and SYGVKD. The CDR3 DNA reads TGTGCCATCAGTGAGTCGTTATTGGGCTACACCTTC. It translates to CAISESLLGYTF.

The rearrangement links TRBV2 to TRBJ2-7, with 11 positions matching TRBD2. This CDR3 is built from 14 residues. Germline V lookup: CDR1 SNHLY, CDR2 FYNNEI. Trimming cost V 6 bases and J 2 bases; bases outside gene matches: 3. The CDR3 is CASRETSGTYEQYF. The CDR3 DNA is TGTGCCAGCAGGGAGACTAGCGGGACCTACGAGCAGTACTTC.

The gene calls are TRBV15 and TRBJ1-5, with TRBD1 as a possible D gene (6 bases). Germline CDR1 LNHNV, CDR2 YYDKDF (reference sequence). This CDR3 has 16 residues. V lost 2 bases, J lost 2 bases, and 13 bases lay in between. DNA for the CDR3: TGTGCCACCAGCAGATCCCCTGGGGGCGGCAATCAGCCCCAGCATTTT. This sequence encodes CATSRSPGGGNQPQHF.

This clone was counted once. The chain has TRBV15 and TRBJ2-1; possibly TRBD1 for D (5 bases). CDR1 LNHNV and CDR2 YYDKDF come from the germline V gene (reference sequence). V lost 3 bases to trimming and J lost 13 bases, with 13 bases between them. The CDR3 runs to 12 residues. The CDR3, as DNA: TGTGCCACCAGCAGCGACGAGGACACCCAGTTCTTC. It is translated as CATSSDEDTQFF.

This chain connects TRBV6-5 to TRBJ2-7, with a weak D call TRBD1 (5 bases). V dropped 6 bases and J dropped 2 bases, with 11 bases sitting between them. The CDR3 is 13 residues long. CDR1 and CDR2 from the germline V gene are MNHEY and SVGAGI. In DNA, the CDR3 is TGTGCCAGCAGAATCGACAGAGCCTACGAGCAGTACTTC. As protein: CASRIDRAYEQYF.